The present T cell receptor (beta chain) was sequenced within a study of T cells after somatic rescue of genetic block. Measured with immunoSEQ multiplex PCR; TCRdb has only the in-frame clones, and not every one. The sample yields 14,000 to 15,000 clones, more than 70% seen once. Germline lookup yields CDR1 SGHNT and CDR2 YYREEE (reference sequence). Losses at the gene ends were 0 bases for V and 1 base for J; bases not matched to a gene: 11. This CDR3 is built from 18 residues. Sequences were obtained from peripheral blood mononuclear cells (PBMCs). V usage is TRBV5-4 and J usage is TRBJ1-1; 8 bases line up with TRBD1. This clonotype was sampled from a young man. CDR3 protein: CASSLGLYGGTGNTEAFF. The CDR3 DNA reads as TGTGCCAGCAGCTTGGGGCTTTATGGGGGGACAGGGAACACTGAAGCTTTCTTT.